The clone carrying this T cell receptor (beta chain) was recorded many times. V was pared by 6 bases and J by 1 base, with 18 bases between. The length of the CDR3 is 16 residues. RNA transcripts provided the template for amplifying TCR beta CDR3 regions. The workflow started with a first-round RT-PCR run with HTBI primers and then moved on to a second-round multiplex PCR. TCRdb used MiXCR to reprocess the multiplex PCR reads, holding one entry per CDR3 protein. The table has hundreds of thousands of distinct CDR3 sequences, around 21% seen once; the top ten hold under 3.5%. The PBMCs used were ones drawn from approximately 9.9 ml of fresh peripheral blood. The data stem from a study of Graves' ophthalmopathy and Graves' hyperthyroidism.

The sequence derives from a woman younger than 35 with stable Graves' hyperthyroidism. Sequenced: peripheral blood. This sequence joins TRBV12-3 or TRBV12-4 and TRBJ1-1, with D maybe TRBD1 (6 bases). As DNA, the CDR3 is TGTGCCAGCAGCTTGGGAACCTCAGGGGAGAACACTGAAGCTTTCTTT. Its translation is CASSLGTSGENTEAFF.